The entry below gives a single TCR beta chain sequence along with its context. V was cut by 5 bases and J by 1 base, with 11 bases left in between. This CDR3 comprises 14 residues. Germline V lookup: CDR1 SGHAT, CDR2 FQDESV (reference sequence). The sample belongs to a study of T-cell memory formation after mild COVID-19. Researchers used 5'RACE with constant-segment primers to make TCR alpha and TCR beta cDNA libraries that carry sample barcodes and UMIs. TCRdb itself ran the 5' RACE reads through MiXCR, one entry per CDR3 protein. This table has about 270,000 distinct CDR3 sequences, 15% to 20% appearing once.

The chain combines TRBV11-1 with TRBJ2-5; TRBD2 might be the D (6 bases). Sequencing used PBMCs or a T cell subset sorted from them (not recorded which). The sequence derives from a man aged 18 to 35 who had mild COVID-19 (a few samples of this study predate the infection). Cell type and time point are not known. The CDR3 DNA reads TGTGCCAGCAGCACGGCGGGGCTCCAAGAGACCCAGTACTTC. It encodes CASSTAGLQETQYF.